Here is one TCR beta chain with its context. The repertoire was sequenced with immunoSEQ multiplex PCR; TCRdb's copy has only in-frame clones and lacks some. The repertoire holds under 350,000 clones, with roughly 90% as singletons. This sample is drawn from a study of blood T cell repertoires in COVID-19. The overall study: Italy, Spain and the United States were the sources of the convalescent and acute COVID-19 samples.

Trimming shortened V by 2 bases and J by 3 bases, and 10 bases separated the two germline ends. CDR1 is SEHNR and CDR2 is FQNEAQ in the germline V gene (reference sequence). The CDR3 sequence is 14 residues long. The rearrangement links TRBV7-9 to TRBJ1-1; D gene ambiguous. The sequencing sample was made of peripheral blood. The TCR comes from a woman under 40 with COVID-19, enrolled during active disease. This chain's CDR3 is CASSLPSGHTEAFF. The CDR3 nucleotides read TGTGCCAGCAGCTTACCCAGTGGGCACACTGAAGCTTTCTTT.